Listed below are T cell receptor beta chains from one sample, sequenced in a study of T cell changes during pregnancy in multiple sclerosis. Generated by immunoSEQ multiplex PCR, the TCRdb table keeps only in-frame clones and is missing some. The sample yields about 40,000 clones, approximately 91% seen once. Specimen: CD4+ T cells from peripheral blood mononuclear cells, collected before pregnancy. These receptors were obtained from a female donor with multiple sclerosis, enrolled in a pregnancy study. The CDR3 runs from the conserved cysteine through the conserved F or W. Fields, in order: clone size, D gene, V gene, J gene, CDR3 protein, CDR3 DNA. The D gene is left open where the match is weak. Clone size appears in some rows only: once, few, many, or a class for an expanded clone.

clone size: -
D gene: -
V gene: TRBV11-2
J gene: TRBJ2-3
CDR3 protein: CASSLDIPGPGASDTQYF
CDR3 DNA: TGTGCCAGCAGCTTAGATATCCCTGGCCCAGGGGCCTCAGATACGCAGTATTTT

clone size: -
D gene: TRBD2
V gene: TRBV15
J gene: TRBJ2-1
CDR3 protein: CATRFTSGGSSYNEQFF
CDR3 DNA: TGTGCCACCAGATTCACTAGCGGGGGGAGCTCCTACAATGAGCAGTTCTTC

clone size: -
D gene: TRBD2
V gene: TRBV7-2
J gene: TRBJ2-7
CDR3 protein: CASSFASSGGSSYEQYF
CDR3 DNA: TGTGCCAGCAGCTTTGCATCGAGCGGGGGGAGCTCCTACGAGCAGTACTTC

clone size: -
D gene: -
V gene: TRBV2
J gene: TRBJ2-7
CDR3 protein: CASTQDSYEQYF
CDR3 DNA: TGTGCCAGCACGCAGGATTCCTACGAGCAGTACTTC

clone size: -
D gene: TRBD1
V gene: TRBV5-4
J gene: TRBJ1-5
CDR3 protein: CASSLGGTGAQPQHF
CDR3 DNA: TGTGCCAGCAGCTTGGGAGGGACAGGGGCCCAGCCCCAGCATTTT

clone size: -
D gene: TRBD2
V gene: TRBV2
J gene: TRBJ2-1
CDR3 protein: CATSGLAGMNEQFF
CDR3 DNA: TGTGCCACCTCGGGACTAGCGGGGATGAATGAGCAGTTCTTC

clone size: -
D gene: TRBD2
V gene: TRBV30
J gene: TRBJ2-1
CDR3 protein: CAWGALGGGAGEQFF
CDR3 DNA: TGTGCCTGGGGGGCCCTCGGCGGGGGGGCCGGTGAGCAGTTCTTC

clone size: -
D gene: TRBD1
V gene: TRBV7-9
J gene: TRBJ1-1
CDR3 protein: CASSLQGQVSAEAFF
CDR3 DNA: TGTGCCAGCAGCTTACAGGGACAGGTGAGCGCTGAAGCTTTCTTT

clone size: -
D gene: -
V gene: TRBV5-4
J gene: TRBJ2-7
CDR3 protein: CASTPRGGTTYEQYF
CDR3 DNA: TGTGCCAGCACCCCCAGGGGTGGGACTACCTACGAGCAGTACTTC

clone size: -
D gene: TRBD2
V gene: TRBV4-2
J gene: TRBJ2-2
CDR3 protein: CASSFQRGGTNTGELFF
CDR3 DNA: TGTGCCAGCAGCTTCCAGCGGGGGGGAACCAACACCGGGGAGCTGTTTTTT

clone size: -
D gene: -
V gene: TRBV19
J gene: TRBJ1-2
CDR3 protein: CASHQGTTNYGYTF
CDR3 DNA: TGTGCCTCACACCAGGGTACGACTAACTATGGCTACACCTTC

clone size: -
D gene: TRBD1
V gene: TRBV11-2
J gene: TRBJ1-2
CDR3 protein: CASSRNSPTGSYYGYTF
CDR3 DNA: TGTGCCAGCAGCCGTAATTCGCCGACAGGGAGCTACTATGGCTACACCTTC

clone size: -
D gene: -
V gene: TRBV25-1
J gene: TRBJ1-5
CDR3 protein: CASRGTGDSNQPQHF
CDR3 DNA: TGTGCCAGCAGGGGAACAGGAGATAGCAATCAGCCCCAGCATTTT

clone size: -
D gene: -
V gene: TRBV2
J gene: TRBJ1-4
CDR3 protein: CASSEDSYPLEKLFF
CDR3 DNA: TGTGCCAGCAGTGAGGACAGTTATCCCCTTGAAAAACTGTTTTTT

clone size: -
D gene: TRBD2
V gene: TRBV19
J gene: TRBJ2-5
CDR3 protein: CATPVLGGVIQETQYF
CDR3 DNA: TGTGCCACTCCAGTACTTGGGGGGGTGATCCAAGAGACCCAGTACTTC

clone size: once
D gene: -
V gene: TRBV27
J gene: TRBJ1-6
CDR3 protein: CASSSREAYNSPLHF
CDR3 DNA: TGTGCCAGCAGTTCAAGGGAGGCATATAATTCACCCCTCCACTTT

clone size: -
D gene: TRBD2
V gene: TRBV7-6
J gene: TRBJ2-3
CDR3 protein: CASSGSGGSTDTQYF
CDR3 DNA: TGTGCCAGCAGCGGATCGGGGGGAAGCACAGATACGCAGTATTTT

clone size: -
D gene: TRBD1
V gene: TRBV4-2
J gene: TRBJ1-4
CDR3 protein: CASNGQGSAATNEKLFF
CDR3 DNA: TGTGCCAGCAACGGACAGGGGTCCGCGGCAACTAATGAAAAACTGTTTTTT

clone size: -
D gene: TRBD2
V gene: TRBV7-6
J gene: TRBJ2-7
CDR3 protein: CASSLNSGASYEQYF
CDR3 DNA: TGTGCCAGCAGCTTAAATAGCGGGGCTTCCTACGAGCAGTACTTC

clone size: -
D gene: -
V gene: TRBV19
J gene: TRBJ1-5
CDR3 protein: CATGHNPSNQPQHF
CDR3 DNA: TGTGCCACCGGACATAACCCCAGCAATCAGCCCCAGCATTTT

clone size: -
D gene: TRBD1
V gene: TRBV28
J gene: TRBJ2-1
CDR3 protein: CASRRQGAIMQFF
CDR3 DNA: TGTGCCAGCAGACGTCAGGGGGCGATTATGCAGTTCTTC

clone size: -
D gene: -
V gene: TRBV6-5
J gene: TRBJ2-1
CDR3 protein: CASSYSRLGEQFF
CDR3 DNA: TGTGCCAGCAGTTACTCGAGGTTGGGTGAGCAGTTCTTC

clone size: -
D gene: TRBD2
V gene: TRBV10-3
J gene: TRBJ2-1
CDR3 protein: CAISAWGGDNEQFF
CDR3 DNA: TGTGCCATCAGTGCTTGGGGGGGGGACAATGAGCAGTTCTTC

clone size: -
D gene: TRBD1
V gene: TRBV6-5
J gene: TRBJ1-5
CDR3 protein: CASSSTGANSNQPQHF
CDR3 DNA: TGTGCCAGCAGTTCGACAGGGGCCAATAGCAATCAGCCCCAGCATTTT

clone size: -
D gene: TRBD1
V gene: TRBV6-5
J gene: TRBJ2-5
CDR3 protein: CASSPGQAPRTQYF
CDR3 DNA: TGTGCCAGCAGTCCCGGACAGGCCCCACGGACCCAGTACTTC

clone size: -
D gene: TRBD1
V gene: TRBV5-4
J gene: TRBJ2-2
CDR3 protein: CASSPPGQLSANTGELFF
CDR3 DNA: TGTGCCAGCAGCCCACCGGGACAGTTATCCGCCAACACCGGGGAGCTGTTTTTT

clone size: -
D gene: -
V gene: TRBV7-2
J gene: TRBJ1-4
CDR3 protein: CASSFGGRGGEKLFF
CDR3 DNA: TGTGCCAGCAGCTTTGGGGGCCGCGGGGGCGAAAAACTGTTTTTT